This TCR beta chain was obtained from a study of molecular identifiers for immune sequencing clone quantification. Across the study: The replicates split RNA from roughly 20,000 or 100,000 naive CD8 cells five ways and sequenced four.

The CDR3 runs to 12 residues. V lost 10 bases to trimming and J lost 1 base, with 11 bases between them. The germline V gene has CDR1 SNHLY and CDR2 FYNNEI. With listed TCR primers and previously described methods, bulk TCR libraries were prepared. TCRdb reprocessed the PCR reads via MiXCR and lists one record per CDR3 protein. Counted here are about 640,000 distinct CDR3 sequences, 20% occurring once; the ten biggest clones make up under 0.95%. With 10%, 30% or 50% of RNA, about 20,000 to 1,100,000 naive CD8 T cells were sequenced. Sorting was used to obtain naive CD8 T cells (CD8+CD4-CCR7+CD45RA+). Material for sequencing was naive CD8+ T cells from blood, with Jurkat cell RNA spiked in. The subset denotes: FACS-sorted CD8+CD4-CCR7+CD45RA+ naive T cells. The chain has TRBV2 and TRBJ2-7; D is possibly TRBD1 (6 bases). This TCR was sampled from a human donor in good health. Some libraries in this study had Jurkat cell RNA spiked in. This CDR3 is CATWTVSYEQYF. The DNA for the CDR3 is TGTGCCACCTGGACAGTATCCTACGAGCAGTACTTC.